A selection of T cell receptor beta chains follows, all from one sample in a study of cytomegalovirus exposure and HLA in healthy donors. Assay used: immunoSEQ multiplex PCR; TCRdb lists only in-frame clones, some missing. The table has about 160,000 clones, roughly 80% seen once. The sequencing sample was made of PBMCs. The receptor source for this set is a middle-aged man in good health and CMV-seropositive. CDR3s include the opening cysteine and the closing phenylalanine or tryptophan. Each record gives: CDR3 protein, V gene, J gene.

CDR3aa: CASSQGQGVYEQYF
v_gene: TRBV5-1
j_gene: TRBJ2-7

CDR3aa: CASSLLSAGTEAFF
v_gene: TRBV11-3
j_gene: TRBJ1-1

CDR3aa: CASSSQGGGQETQYF
v_gene: TRBV7-2
j_gene: TRBJ2-5

CDR3aa: CASSLNTRGTQYF
v_gene: TRBV28
j_gene: TRBJ2-5

CDR3aa: CASSDTRNYGYTF
v_gene: TRBV28
j_gene: TRBJ1-2

CDR3aa: CASSLGQNYGYTF
v_gene: TRBV7-2
j_gene: TRBJ1-2

CDR3aa: CASRPTGGGYGYTF
v_gene: TRBV5-1
j_gene: TRBJ1-2

CDR3aa: CASSPVRTVVYGYTF
v_gene: TRBV6-1
j_gene: TRBJ1-2

CDR3aa: CASSPIRGDTEAFF
v_gene: TRBV18
j_gene: TRBJ1-1

CDR3aa: CASSHRAAGYSYNEQFF
v_gene: TRBV4-3
j_gene: TRBJ2-1

CDR3aa: CASSLIPSSDEQFF
v_gene: TRBV7-3
j_gene: TRBJ2-1

CDR3aa: CASSIRENQPQHF
v_gene: TRBV19
j_gene: TRBJ1-5

CDR3aa: CASSIQRSNTEAFF
v_gene: TRBV19
j_gene: TRBJ1-1

CDR3aa: CSVETGAYIQYF
v_gene: TRBV29-1
j_gene: TRBJ2-4

CDR3aa: CASSPPGERGEQYF
v_gene: TRBV28
j_gene: TRBJ2-7

CDR3aa: CASSASLSGGEDIQYF
v_gene: TRBV9
j_gene: TRBJ2-4

CDR3aa: CASSVGRVAETQYF
v_gene: TRBV6-1
j_gene: TRBJ2-5

CDR3aa: CASSEPYREVGGTDTQYF
v_gene: TRBV7-9
j_gene: TRBJ2-3

CDR3aa: CAWTLGGDTQYF
v_gene: TRBV30
j_gene: TRBJ2-3

CDR3aa: CAISGRRTGIYEQYF
v_gene: TRBV10-3
j_gene: TRBJ2-7

CDR3aa: CSVVTYRTSGANVLTF
v_gene: TRBV29-1
j_gene: TRBJ2-6

CDR3aa: CASSIGPVNQPQHF
v_gene: TRBV19
j_gene: TRBJ1-5

CDR3aa: CSVGEMSLRTGNTGELFF
v_gene: TRBV29-1
j_gene: TRBJ2-2

CDR3aa: CASSIRLNTEAFF
v_gene: TRBV19
j_gene: TRBJ1-1

CDR3aa: CASSLVGGLASYEQYF
v_gene: TRBV7-2
j_gene: TRBJ2-7

CDR3aa: CASSLTHGTSEFYEQYF
v_gene: TRBV5-8
j_gene: TRBJ2-7

CDR3aa: CASSQGDRHNEQFF
v_gene: TRBV27
j_gene: TRBJ2-1

CDR3aa: CASSIGEEQPQHF
v_gene: TRBV19
j_gene: TRBJ1-5

CDR3aa: CAWSVRDSLGYGYTF
v_gene: TRBV30
j_gene: TRBJ1-2

CDR3aa: CASSLWDRNNEQFF
v_gene: TRBV5-1
j_gene: TRBJ2-1

CDR3aa: CALTPTNEKLFF
v_gene: TRBV30
j_gene: TRBJ1-4

CDR3aa: CASSQDRAPNTGELFF
v_gene: TRBV4-1
j_gene: TRBJ2-2

CDR3aa: CASSVRGPRDEQFF
v_gene: TRBV25-1
j_gene: TRBJ2-1

CDR3aa: CASSPKPPTGLDQPQHF
v_gene: TRBV19
j_gene: TRBJ1-5

CDR3aa: CASSRGGKETQYF
v_gene: TRBV7-9
j_gene: TRBJ2-5